This is a list of T cell receptor beta chains from one sample in a study of blood T cell repertoires in COVID-19. Using immunoSEQ multiplex PCR, the repertoire was profiled, and TCRdb retains in-frame clones only, with some absent. This sample carries 79,000 or so clones, around 87% of them seen once, and the ten largest clones take 1.1%. Sequences were obtained from peripheral blood. The source of these receptors is a human donor in a cohort sampled during active COVID-19. Both conserved end residues are part of each CDR3. The D gene is left open where the match is weak. Clone size is shown for a subset of rows, as once, few, many or a class of expanded clone.

TRBJ1-5 TRBD1 . TRBV18 CASSLGTGMSNQPQHF TGTGCCAGCTCACTGGGGACAGGGATGAGCAATCAGCCCCAGCATTTT
TRBJ1-2 . few TRBV4-1 CASSQDSGGTYGYTF TGCGCCAGCAGCCAAGACTCGGGGGGAACCTATGGCTACACCTTC
TRBJ1-5 . . TRBV5-5 CASSLILGLGQPQHF TGTGCCAGCAGCTTGATTTTGGGACTCGGTCAGCCCCAGCATTTT
TRBJ2-3 . once TRBV19 CASRKQGQGPTDTQYF TGTGCCAGTAGGAAACAGGGCCAAGGGCCCACAGATACGCAGTATTTT
TRBJ2-3 TRBD2 . TRBV7-9 CASSNPSGRAPDTQYF TGTGCCAGCAGCAATCCCAGCGGGAGGGCTCCAGATACGCAGTATTTT
TRBJ1-6 . . TRBV9 CASSSGGQRGSPLHF TGTGCCAGCAGCTCCGGGGGTCAAAGGGGTTCACCCCTCCACTTT
TRBJ1-3 . . TRBV7-9 CASSLSGNTIYF TGTGCCAGCAGCCTATCTGGAAACACCATATATTTT
TRBJ1-2 . . TRBV14 CASSPADFFYGYTF TGTGCCAGCAGCCCCGCGGACTTCTTCTATGGCTACACCTTC
TRBJ1-6 . . TRBV28 CASRLRGAGLNSPLHF TGTGCCAGCAGGCTTCGGGGGGCAGGGTTGAATTCACCCCTCCACTTT
TRBJ1-5 TRBD1 . TRBV11-2 CASSQGQGGQPQHF TGTGCCAGCAGCCAGGGACAGGGCGGTCAGCCCCAGCATTTT
TRBJ2-1 . . TRBV7-8 CASSLEGLANEQFF TGTGCCAGCAGCTTAGAGGGGCTGGCAAATGAGCAGTTCTTC
TRBJ1-1 . . TRBV28 CASSREGSTEAFF TGTGCCAGCAGCCGGGAGGGTTCCACTGAAGCTTTCTTT
TRBJ2-3 . . TRBV5-6 CASSLFLALSTDTQYF TGTGCCAGCAGCCTATTCTTAGCCCTTTCCACAGATACGCAGTATTTT
TRBJ1-1 . . TRBV12-3/TRBV12-4 CASSLQRGTEAFF TGTGCCAGCAGTTTACAAAGGGGCACTGAAGCTTTCTTT
TRBJ2-2 TRBD2 . TRBV7-9 CASSPILAGLGGELFF TGTGCCAGCAGCCCGATTCTAGCGGGATTGGGCGGGGAGCTGTTTTTT
TRBJ2-7 . . TRBV21-1 CASSSPDTGGTYEQYF TGTGCCAGCAGCTCCCCCGACACAGGGGGGACCTACGAGCAGTACTTC
TRBJ2-7 TRBD1 . TRBV30 CAWSGTGPYEQYF TGTGCCTGGAGCGGGACAGGGCCTTACGAGCAGTACTTC
TRBJ2-3 . . TRBV5-1 CASSSTVLRTDTQYF TGCGCCAGCAGCTCGACAGTTCTTCGCACAGATACGCAGTATTTT
TRBJ1-1 TRBD1 once TRBV6-5 CASTRGQNTEAFF TGTGCCAGCACTAGGGGGCAAAACACTGAAGCTTTCTTT
TRBJ2-5 TRBD2 . TRBV30 CAWSRGAGEGETQYF TGTGCCTGGAGCCGGGGAGCGGGAGAGGGAGAGACCCAGTACTTC
TRBJ2-7 . . TRBV6-5 CASSFERDTYEQYF TGTGCCAGCAGTTTTGAGAGGGACACCTACGAGCAGTACTTC
TRBJ1-1 . . TRBV28 CASFVRGRDTEAFF TGTGCCAGCTTCGTAAGGGGAAGGGACACTGAAGCTTTCTTT
TRBJ1-4 TRBD1 . TRBV27 CASRGRGGAGEKLFF TGTGCCAGCCGTGGGAGAGGGGGCGCCGGGGAAAAACTGTTTTTT
TRBJ2-6 TRBD1 . TRBV30 CAWSYGQGESGANVLTF TGTGCCTGGAGCTACGGACAGGGAGAATCTGGGGCCAACGTCCTGACTTTC
TRBJ1-1 . . TRBV3-1/TRBV3-2 CASSQGWGPFF TGTGCCAGCAGCCAAGGTTGGGGGCCTTTCTTT
TRBJ2-3 . . TRBV9 CASSVEPGSTDTQYF TGTGCCAGCAGCGTAGAACCGGGGAGCACAGATACGCAGTATTTT
TRBJ2-7 TRBD2 . TRBV5-4 CASSPSTSGRNEQYF TGTGCCAGCAGCCCTTCCACTAGCGGGAGGAACGAGCAGTACTTC
TRBJ2-1 TRBD2 . TRBV14 CASSQAPGLPSSYNEQFF TGTGCCAGCAGCCAAGCCCCGGGACTACCCAGCTCCTACAATGAGCAGTTCTTC
TRBJ2-5 TRBD1 . TRBV5-1 CASQTGQQEETQYF TGCGCCTCTCAGACGGGACAGCAAGAAGAGACCCAGTACTTC
TRBJ1-1 . once TRBV6-5 CASSYSRVLITEAFF TGTGCCAGCAGTTACTCCCGGGTTCTGATAACTGAAGCTTTCTTT
TRBJ1-5 TRBD1 . TRBV27 CASSSYPLGQASRLSYSNQPQHF TGTGCCAGCAGCTCTTACCCTCTCGGACAGGCCTCTCGTCTCTCCTATAGCAATCAGCCCCAGCATTTT
TRBJ2-5 TRBD2 once TRBV3-1/TRBV3-2 CASLAPSGGQETQYF TGTGCCAGCCTTGCCCCAAGCGGGGGCCAAGAGACCCAGTACTTC
TRBJ1-5 . . TRBV19 CASTGQGALTSNQPQHF TGTGCCAGTACGGGACAAGGGGCGTTGACTAGCAATCAGCCCCAGCATTTT
TRBJ2-3 . once TRBV11-2 CASRGGVGTDTQYF TGTGCCAGCAGGGGGGGAGTTGGCACAGATACGCAGTATTTT
TRBJ2-3 TRBD2 . TRBV7-9 CASRPNGLAGTTDTQYF TGTGCCAGCAGGCCCAATGGACTAGCGGGAACCACAGATACGCAGTATTTT